This T cell receptor (beta chain) was sequenced in a study of blood T cells in healthy people across ages. A second PCR, run for 7 to 11 cycles, used a sample-barcoded 5' primer plus a J-beta primer mix. Using its own MiXCR run on the 5' RACE reads, TCRdb lists one record per CDR3 protein. Of under 1,000,000 distinct CDR3 sequences listed, 36% are singletons. The CDR3 sequence is 14 residues long. The germline V gene has CDR1 MNHNS and CDR2 SASEGT. The V end lost 2 bases, the J end lost 5 bases, and 12 bases lay between the germline ends. Investigators took around 10 milliliters of peripheral blood from every donor.

The chain combines TRBV6-1 with TRBJ1-2, with D perhaps TRBD1 (5 bases). This TCR was sampled from a man younger than 35 in good health. The sequencing sample was made of blood. The CDR3 loop is CASSEIGGGYGYTF. DNA of the CDR3: TGTGCCAGCAGTGAAATTGGGGGGGGATATGGCTACACCTTC.